The T cell receptor (beta chain) described here comes from a study of blood T cell repertoires in COVID-19. In the source study's methods: Reference gene primer amplification gave nucleated cell count estimates. Clones were read by immunoSEQ multiplex PCR, and TCRdb kept only the in-frame ones, dropping some. V and J calls and clone size are given by that table; D and trimming were obtained from the DNA. The table records 55,000 to 95,000 clones, 81% of them present only once. With regard to this clone: At one end, the junction sequence differs from germline, possibly due to a read error.

The CDR3 covers 14 residues. Germline V gives CDR1 LNHDA, CDR2 SQIVND (reference sequence). The chain is built from TRBV19 and TRBJ1-1; D is perhaps TRBD1 (5 bases). The sequence came from a woman between 65 and 79 years old with acute or convalescent COVID-19. Sequenced sample: peripheral blood. This CDR3 reads CASSIQGVDTETFF. The CDR3 DNA reads TGTGCCAGTAGTATTCAGGGTGTGGACACTGAAACTTTCTTT.